The clone carrying this T cell receptor (beta chain) was counted many times. Amplified material comprised TCR beta CDR3 regions derived from RNA transcripts. Investigators did first-round RT-PCR with HTBI primers, then second-round multiplex PCR. MiXCR, applied by TCRdb to the multiplex PCR reads, yields one record per CDR3 protein. The sample has 680,000 or so distinct CDR3 sequences; approximately 21% are singletons. Cases classed as stable hyperthyroidism had no ophthalmopathy within 18 months of follow-up. PBMCs were density-gradient isolated from roughly 9.5 ml fresh blood. This entry comes from a study of Graves' ophthalmopathy and Graves' hyperthyroidism. V shed 7 bases, J shed 3 bases, and the junction held 5 bases outside the gene matches. This CDR3 spans 14 amino acids. The germline V gene encodes CDR1 SNHLY and CDR2 FYNNEI.

This TCR came from a woman younger than 30 with stable Graves' hyperthyroidism. Some clones in this sample may be carry-over from other donors' samples. What was sequenced was peripheral blood. The J gene is TRBJ2-7, the V gene TRBV2, with 11 nucleotides matching TRBD1. In DNA form, the CDR3 reads TGTGCCAGCACCGGACAGGGGGCCCTCTACGAGCAGTACTTC. Amino acids: CASTGQGALYEQYF.